The source of this TCR beta chain is a study of vaccination and CD4 T cells after COVID-19. Study information: The BNT162b2 or mRNA-1273 vaccine was given to participants in two doses. General observations from the study: SARS-CoV-2-reactive clonotype medians increased from around 19 to 38, not significantly.

Cultured CD4+ T cell DNA underwent sequencing with the Oncomine TCR Beta short-read assay. A single record per CDR3 protein comes from TCRdb applying MiXCR to the PCR reads. Of more than 13,000 distinct CDR3 sequences in the sample, about 56% were seen once. Concerning this clonotype itself: Antigen unknown.

The treatment was: approximately 9-day PBMC culture with coronavirus spike peptide pools or control peptides (ViraFEST assay). After expanding antigen-specific T cells with peptide pools, ViraFEST sequenced their TCRs. A half-volume replacement of the medium with fresh IL-2 medium was performed on days 3 and 7. Looked up from germline, CDR1 is DFQATT and CDR2 is SNEGSKA (reference sequence). CDR3 length: 13 residues. J gave up 8 bases and V 6 bases, and 6 bases lay outside the gene matches. V usage is TRBV20-1 and J usage is TRBJ1-4; 10 bases are shared with TRBD1. Sequences were derived from CD4+ T cells from blood, cultured in vitro, sampled before SARS-CoV-2 vaccination. This clonotype originated in a human donor who had recovered from COVID-19. The CDR3 DNA reads TGCAGTGCGACAGGGGGCGCGGAGGAAAAACTGTTTTTT. Protein product: CSATGGAEEKLFF.